This T cell receptor (beta chain) originates from a study of CD8 T cells in ankylosing spondylitis. With respect to this clonotype: Its specificity is unknown.

Each TCR beta library was made by quantitative 5'-RACE that incorporated molecular barcodes. TCRdb re-derived calls from the 5' RACE reads in MiXCR, one entry per CDR3 protein. The sample lists some 330,000 distinct CDR3 sequences, approximately 8.2% occurring once. Study observations and caveats: Clones linked to disease were reported to show significant enrichment in matched ankylosing spondylitis synovial fluid. Disease-linked clones proved CD8+ and comparatively uncommon in peripheral blood. Made up of under 10 highly homologous variants, a TCR beta motif appeared characteristic of ankylosing spondylitis blood.

This CDR3 spans 14 amino acids. The V and J ends lost 4 bases and 7 bases respectively, with 13 bases between them. Looked up from germline, CDR1 is LGHDT and CDR2 is YNNKEL (reference sequence). This TCR was recovered from a male donor with ankylosing spondylitis. This chain links TRBV3-1 with TRBJ2-2, with D unclear. What was sequenced was blood, either unsorted or a sorted T cell fraction (not recorded which). As DNA, the CDR3 is TGTGCCAGCAGCCCGAGCAACTTCCGCGGGGAGCTGTTTTTT. It encodes CASSPSNFRGELFF.